The rows below give T cell receptor beta chains drawn from one sample of a study of early T cells in non-severe SARS-CoV-2 infection. In TCRdb, the 5' RACE reads were re-called with MiXCR into one record per CDR3 protein. In the table there are just over 95,000 distinct CDR3 sequences, approximately 11% of which are singletons. Sequences were obtained from whole blood. These receptors were obtained from an adult who was a healthcare worker with PCR-confirmed SARS-CoV-2 infection or an uninfected control (not recorded which). Each CDR3 is given with its conserved first and last residue. Each record gives: J gene, D gene, V gene, clone size, CDR3 protein, CDR3 DNA. D genes are given only for firm matches. Some rows mark clone size as missing; the rest say once, few, many or name a class of expanded clone.

j_gene: TRBJ2-3; d_gene: -; v_gene: TRBV29-1; abundance: -; CDR3aa: CSVERGRDTQYF; CDR3nt: TGCAGCGTTGAAAGGGGAAGAGATACGCAGTATTTT
j_gene: TRBJ1-4; d_gene: -; v_gene: TRBV4-1; abundance: few; CDR3aa: CASSLRGDSGRTNEKLFF; CDR3nt: TGCGCCAGCAGCCTCCGGGGGGATTCGGGAAGAACTAATGAAAAACTGTTTTTT
j_gene: TRBJ2-3; d_gene: -; v_gene: TRBV29-1; abundance: few; CDR3aa: CGGHNTDTQYF; CDR3nt: TGCGGGGGCCATAACACAGATACGCAGTATTTT
j_gene: TRBJ1-1; d_gene: -; v_gene: TRBV6-5; abundance: few; CDR3aa: CASSYLGGTTEAFF; CDR3nt: TGTGCCAGCAGTTACTTGGGGGGGACGACTGAAGCTTTCTTT
j_gene: TRBJ1-1; d_gene: -; v_gene: TRBV12-3/TRBV12-4; abundance: few; CDR3aa: CASSLGQVEAFF; CDR3nt: TGTGCCAGCAGTTTGGGCCAGGTTGAAGCTTTCTTT
j_gene: TRBJ2-1; d_gene: TRBD1; v_gene: TRBV30; abundance: few; CDR3aa: CAWTGQGYNEQFF; CDR3nt: TGTGCCTGGACCGGACAGGGGTACAATGAGCAGTTCTTC
j_gene: TRBJ2-7; d_gene: -; v_gene: TRBV12-3/TRBV12-4; abundance: few; CDR3aa: CASSLAGTIGYEQYF; CDR3nt: TGTGCCAGCAGCCTAGCCGGGACAATCGGCTACGAGCAGTACTTC
j_gene: TRBJ1-1; d_gene: -; v_gene: TRBV7-6; abundance: few; CDR3aa: CASSLVAGTNTEAFF; CDR3nt: TGTGCCAGCAGCTTGGTGGCAGGGACGAACACTGAAGCTTTCTTT
j_gene: TRBJ2-5; d_gene: TRBD2; v_gene: TRBV25-1; abundance: few; CDR3aa: CASSEVAHGGETQYF; CDR3nt: TGTGCCAGCAGTGAGGTCGCCCACGGGGGGGAGACCCAGTACTTC
j_gene: TRBJ2-3; d_gene: TRBD2; v_gene: TRBV5-4; abundance: many; CDR3aa: CASSRSGGATDTQYF; CDR3nt: TGTGCCAGCAGCCGAAGCGGGGGGGCCACAGATACGCAGTATTTT
j_gene: TRBJ2-2; d_gene: -; v_gene: TRBV12-3/TRBV12-4; abundance: -; CDR3aa: CASSIRDPGTGELFF; CDR3nt: TGTGCCAGCAGTATACGGGACCCGGGTACCGGGGAGCTGTTTTTT
j_gene: TRBJ2-7; d_gene: -; v_gene: TRBV5-1; abundance: -; CDR3aa: CATSFGTASSYEQYF; CDR3nt: TGCGCCACCTCATTTGGGACGGCGAGCTCCTACGAGCAGTACTTC
j_gene: TRBJ1-5; d_gene: -; v_gene: TRBV19; abundance: few; CDR3aa: CASRSRGNSNQPQHF; CDR3nt: TGTGCCAGTAGGAGCCGGGGGAATAGCAATCAGCCCCAGCATTTT
j_gene: TRBJ1-1; d_gene: -; v_gene: TRBV18; abundance: many; CDR3aa: CASSEGQSSRAFF; CDR3nt: TGTGCCAGCTCAGAGGGTCAGAGTAGTCGGGCTTTCTTT
j_gene: TRBJ2-1; d_gene: TRBD2; v_gene: TRBV20-1; abundance: many; CDR3aa: CSARDTRTSGGFSYNEQFF; CDR3nt: TGCAGTGCTAGAGATACTAGAACTAGCGGGGGATTCTCCTACAATGAGCAGTTCTTC
j_gene: TRBJ2-7; d_gene: TRBD2; v_gene: TRBV20-1; abundance: many; CDR3aa: CSARLADFYEQYF; CDR3nt: TGCAGTGCTAGACTAGCGGATTTCTACGAGCAGTACTTC
j_gene: TRBJ2-5; d_gene: TRBD2; v_gene: TRBV20-1; abundance: few; CDR3aa: CSAEDSGSEETQYF; CDR3nt: TGCAGTGCTGAAGATAGCGGGAGCGAAGAGACCCAGTACTTC
j_gene: TRBJ1-1; d_gene: -; v_gene: TRBV12-3/TRBV12-4; abundance: -; CDR3aa: CASSLSQGGTEAFF; CDR3nt: TGTGCCAGCAGTTTAAGTCAGGGCGGCACTGAAGCTTTCTTT
j_gene: TRBJ1-1; d_gene: -; v_gene: TRBV5-1; abundance: -; CDR3aa: CASSLVADEAFF; CDR3nt: TGCGCCAGCAGCTTGGTGGCAGATGAAGCTTTCTTT
j_gene: TRBJ2-7; d_gene: -; v_gene: TRBV15; abundance: few; CDR3aa: CATSRGQGPYEQYF; CDR3nt: TGTGCCACCAGCAGAGGCCAGGGGCCCTACGAGCAGTACTTC
j_gene: TRBJ1-4; d_gene: -; v_gene: TRBV5-1; abundance: few; CDR3aa: CASSSGQPATNEKLFF; CDR3nt: TGCGCCAGCAGCTCCGGACAGCCCGCAACTAATGAAAAACTGTTTTTT
j_gene: TRBJ2-1; d_gene: TRBD2; v_gene: TRBV5-5; abundance: -; CDR3aa: CVSSLVSGEGDNEQFF; CDR3nt: TGTGTCAGCAGCTTGGTTTCTGGGGAGGGCGACAATGAGCAGTTCTTC
j_gene: TRBJ2-7; d_gene: TRBD1; v_gene: TRBV5-1; abundance: few; CDR3aa: CASSFGTGGSYEQYF; CDR3nt: TGCGCCAGCAGCTTTGGGACAGGGGGATCCTACGAGCAGTACTTC
j_gene: TRBJ2-1; d_gene: -; v_gene: TRBV7-7; abundance: -; CDR3aa: CASALSRGPYNEQFF; CDR3nt: TGTGCCAGCGCGCTGAGCAGGGGCCCCTACAATGAGCAGTTCTTC
j_gene: TRBJ2-7; d_gene: TRBD2; v_gene: TRBV20-1; abundance: few; CDR3aa: CGGLASLNSYEQYF; CDR3nt: TGCGGAGGACTAGCGAGCCTCAACTCCTACGAGCAGTACTTC
j_gene: TRBJ1-4; d_gene: -; v_gene: TRBV19; abundance: -; CDR3aa: CASMGSFNEKLFF; CDR3nt: TGTGCCAGTATGGGATCCTTTAATGAAAAACTGTTTTTT
j_gene: TRBJ2-2; d_gene: -; v_gene: TRBV7-3; abundance: many; CDR3aa: CASSLERTGELFF; CDR3nt: TGTGCCAGCAGCTTAGAGAGGACCGGGGAGCTGTTTTTT
j_gene: TRBJ1-2; d_gene: -; v_gene: TRBV5-1; abundance: many; CDR3aa: CASSTGQTYYGYTF; CDR3nt: TGCGCCAGCAGCACAGGACAGACTTACTATGGCTACACCTTC
j_gene: TRBJ1-3; d_gene: -; v_gene: TRBV7-9; abundance: many; CDR3aa: CASSWTSEGNTIYF; CDR3nt: TGTGCCAGCAGCTGGACAAGCGAGGGAAACACCATATATTTT
j_gene: TRBJ1-2; d_gene: -; v_gene: TRBV12-3/TRBV12-4; abundance: few; CDR3aa: CASSRQQGFLNF; CDR3nt: TGTGCCAGCAGTCGACAACAGGGATTTCTAAACTTC
j_gene: TRBJ2-7; d_gene: -; v_gene: TRBV28; abundance: many; CDR3aa: CASSFLTREDF; CDR3nt: TGTGCCAGCAGTTTCCTGACAAGGGAGGACTTC
j_gene: TRBJ2-7; d_gene: TRBD1; v_gene: TRBV28; abundance: few; CDR3aa: CASSSPWGQGTHEQYF; CDR3nt: TGTGCCAGCAGTTCCCCCTGGGGACAGGGGACCCACGAGCAGTACTTC
j_gene: TRBJ2-3; d_gene: -; v_gene: TRBV2; abundance: few; CDR3aa: CARSTPDTQYF; CDR3nt: TGTGCCAGGAGTACTCCCGATACGCAGTATTTT
j_gene: TRBJ2-7; d_gene: TRBD2; v_gene: TRBV13; abundance: -; CDR3aa: CASSAGLAGPASSYEQYF; CDR3nt: TGTGCCAGCAGCGCGGGACTAGCGGGCCCGGCGAGCTCCTACGAGCAGTACTTC
j_gene: TRBJ1-4; d_gene: -; v_gene: TRBV5-1; abundance: few; CDR3aa: CASRPRQEAEKLFF; CDR3nt: TGCGCCAGCAGACCCCGACAGGAAGCTGAAAAACTGTTTTTT
j_gene: TRBJ2-3; d_gene: -; v_gene: TRBV7-3; abundance: many; CDR3aa: CASSVTYGTDTQYF; CDR3nt: TGTGCCAGCAGCGTGACATATGGCACAGATACGCAGTATTTT
j_gene: TRBJ2-7; d_gene: TRBD2; v_gene: TRBV5-4; abundance: few; CDR3aa: CASSSPGLAGHEQYF; CDR3nt: TGTGCCAGCAGCTCACCGGGACTAGCGGGTCACGAGCAGTACTTC
j_gene: TRBJ1-2; d_gene: TRBD1; v_gene: TRBV6-6; abundance: -; CDR3aa: CASSRDRGIYGYTF; CDR3nt: TGTGCCAGCAGTAGGGACAGGGGAATCTATGGCTACACCTTC